This section outlines one T cell receptor (beta chain) sequence together with its context. The CDR3 totals 13 residues. The V end lost 5 bases, the J end lost 10 bases, and 17 bases lay between the germline ends. Germline V gene data show CDR1 as SEHNR and CDR2 as FQNEAQ (reference sequence). From the 5' RACE reads, TCRdb called clonotypes with MiXCR, one entry per CDR3 protein. The table shows 300,000 to 400,000 distinct CDR3 sequences, with approximately 30% occurring only once. This specimen comes from a study of identical twins' blood T cells. The sequence came from a woman between 18 and 50 years old in good health. Sequencing was done on a sample of PBMCs. The V call is TRBV7-9, the J call TRBJ1-2; possibly TRBD1 for D (5 bases). The CDR3 sequence is CASSDGTLGFYTF. CDR3 bases: TGTGCCAGCAGCGACGGGACTTTAGGGTTCTACACCTTC.